This passage covers 30 T cell receptor beta chains from one sample sequenced in a study of cytotoxic CD8 clonotypes in ibrutinib-treated CLL. Sequenced by immunoSEQ multiplex PCR; TCRdb stores in-frame clones only, minus some. Counted here are 160,000 or so clones, 88% occurring once; the ten biggest clones make up around 3%. The source material was PBMCs, sampled at disease progression, from a patient treated with ibrutinib. The receptors were sampled from a human donor with chronic lymphocytic leukemia.

The J gene is TRBJ2-1, the V gene TRBV5-1, with 13 nucleotides matching TRBD2. Trimming removed 0 bases from V and 4 bases from J; junction bases left unmatched: 1. The CDR3 sequence is 16 residues long. Germline lookup yields CDR1 SGHRS and CDR2 YFSETQ. In DNA, the CDR3 is TGCGCCAGCAGCTTGGAACTAGCGGGAGGGTACAATGAGCAGTTCTTC. Its translation is CASSLELAGGYNEQFF.

This chain links TRBV11-3 with TRBJ2-7; D gene ambiguous. CDR3 length equals 12 residues. CDR1 is SGHNT and CDR2 is YENEEA in the germline V gene. V was trimmed by 5 bases and J by 1 base, leaving 6 bases between them. As DNA, the CDR3 is TGTGCCAGCAGCCTCAATTCCTACGAGCAGTACTTC. Amino acids: CASSLNSYEQYF. The complete variable domain, with remaining parts taken from reference TRBV11-3 and TRBJ2-7, reads EAGVVQSPRYKIIEKKQPVAFWCNPISGHNTLYWYLQNLGQGPELLIRYENEEAVDDSQLPKDRFSAERLKGVDSTLKIQPAELGDSAVYLCASSLNSYEQYFGPGTRLTVT.

This clone showed up just once. The rearrangement links TRBV2 to TRBJ1-1; D unresolved. The CDR3 is 13 amino acids. Germline loops: CDR1 SNHLY, CDR2 FYNNEI. The V end was cut by 6 bases, the J end by 0 bases, with 8 bases between. CDR3: CASSNTVNTEAFF. DNA of the CDR3: TGTGCCAGCAGCAATACAGTGAACACTGAAGCTTTCTTT.

The CDR3 region is CASSPTGSQETQYF. CDR3 in DNA: TGTGCCAGCAGCCCCACAGGGAGCCAAGAGACCCAGTACTTC. The V and J genes are TRBV7-9 and TRBJ2-5; D may be TRBD1 (6 bases). V was clipped by 5 bases and J by 1 base, with 11 bases between them. This CDR3 has 14 residues. CDR1 is SEHNR and CDR2 is FQNEAQ in the germline V gene (reference sequence). The entire variable domain, with the rest obtained from reference TRBV7-9 and TRBJ2-5, is as follows: DTGVSQNPRHKITKRGQNVTFRCDPISEHNRLYWYRQTLGQGPEFLTYFQNEAQLEKSRLLSDRFSAERPKGSFSTLEIQRTEQGDSAMYLCASSPTGSQETQYFGPGTRLLVL.

The gene calls are TRBV4-2 and TRBJ1-1; D may be TRBD1 (5 bases). The V end lost 0 bases, the J end lost 4 bases, and 9 bases lay between the germline ends. Germline V CDR1 and CDR2: LGHNA, YNFKEQ. The CDR3 sequence is 14 residues long. This CDR3 is CASSQDGGTTEAFF. CDR3 in DNA: TGTGCCAGCAGCCAAGATGGAGGGACCACTGAAGCTTTCTTT.

The J gene is TRBJ1-1, the V gene TRBV29-1; D call uncertain. V lost 0 bases, J lost 2 bases, and 13 bases lay in between. The CDR3 is made up of 15 amino acids. CDR1 SQVTM and CDR2 ANQGSEA come from the germline V gene. This CDR3 is CSVEDLAIVNTEAFF. In DNA, the CDR3 is TGCAGCGTTGAAGATCTCGCGATTGTAAACACTGAAGCTTTCTTT.

The chain employs TRBV28 and TRBJ1-3; D gene uncertain. The CDR3 length is 13 residues. Germline V gene lookup returns CDR1 MDHEN and CDR2 SYDVKM. V lost 1 base, J lost 4 bases, and 5 bases lay in between. DNA of the CDR3: TGTGCCAGCAGTTTATTGTCCGGAAACACCATATATTTT. Translated: CASSLLSGNTIYF.

The V call is TRBV9, the J call TRBJ2-7; unclear D gene. This CDR3 contains 15 residues. V gave up 4 bases and J gave up 0 bases, with 14 bases separating them. CDR1 is SGDLS and CDR2 is YYNGEE in the germline V gene. The CDR3 nucleotides are TGTGCCAGCAGCTCAGATTCCAAAAGCTCCTACGAGCAGTACTTC. This sequence encodes CASSSDSKSSYEQYF.

The rearrangement links TRBV9 to TRBJ2-7; 7 positions agree with TRBD2. The CDR3 is made up of 15 amino acids. Per germline, CDR1 SGDLS and CDR2 YYNGEE. V shed 5 bases and J 6 bases; nucleotides not matched to a gene: 14. CDR3 sequence (DNA): TGTGCCAGCAGTTCACACGGGGACTACTTCTCCGAGCAGTACTTC. Translation: CASSSHGDYFSEQYF. The whole variable domain, filled in from reference TRBV9 and TRBJ2-7, reads DSGVTQTPKHLITATGQRVTLRCSPRSGDLSVYWYQQSLDQGLQFLIQYYNGEERAKGNILERFSAQQFPDLHSELNLSSLELGDSALYFCASSSHGDYFSEQYFGPGTRLTVT.

V gene TRBV9 combines with J gene TRBJ2-1; TRBD2 is a possible D gene (6 bases). V was cut by 9 bases and J by 6 bases, with 19 bases left in between. Germline assignment: CDR1 SGDLS and CDR2 YYNGEE. There are 14 residues in the CDR3. The CDR3 loop is CATNSVPGGNEQFF. The CDR3 nucleotides read TGTGCCACCAATAGCGTTCCCGGGGGCAATGAGCAGTTCTTC.

About this clone: One junction end does not reproduce the germline sequence, and a read error may be involved. V usage is TRBV7-7 and J usage is TRBJ2-2; 14 bases align to TRBD2. The CDR3 is made up of 19 amino acids. Germline loops: CDR1 SSHAT, CDR2 FNYEAQ (reference sequence). The CDR3 region has the DNA TGTGCTAGCAGCTTAGCGGGGACTAGCGGGAGCGGGGACACCGGGGAGCTGTTTTTT. Protein sequence: CASSLAGTSGSGDTGELFF.

The CDR3 region has the DNA TGTGCCAGCAGCAAACCCAGTTCGGGACTAGCGGGACCAGGCGGGGAGCTGTTTTTT. This gives the protein CASSKPSSGLAGPGGELFF. The chain combines TRBV21-1 with TRBJ2-2; TRBD2 reflects the table's D call only, with no check against the DNA. TRBV21-1 represents a pseudogene. The length of the CDR3 is 19 residues.

The chain couples TRBV28 to TRBJ2-7; 13 positions agree with TRBD2. With 4 bases clipped from V and 5 bases from J, the junction kept 5 bases outside the gene matches. Germline V gene sequence: CDR1 MDHEN, CDR2 SYDVKM. CDR3 length: 15 amino acids. CDR3 bases: TGTGCCAGCAGTTCAAGGACTAGCGGGAGACACGAGCAGTACTTC. Translating it yields CASSSRTSGRHEQYF.

CDR3 region: CASSEVHRGAYEQYF. The CDR3 DNA reads as TGTGCCAGCAGTGAAGTTCACAGGGGAGCCTACGAGCAGTACTTC. V is TRBV6-1 and J is TRBJ2-7, with TRBD1 matching over 7 bases. The CDR3 consists of 15 residues. The ends lost 1 base at V and 2 bases at J; junction bases unmatched: 5. Germline values: CDR1 MNHNS, CDR2 SASEGT.

The chain employs TRBV6-1 and TRBJ1-1; TRBD1 is a possible D gene (5 bases). The CDR3 contains 14 residues. Per germline, CDR1 MNHNS and CDR2 SASEGT. V gave up 7 bases and J gave up 4 bases, with 16 bases separating them. The DNA for the CDR3 is TGTGCCAGCATACTCCAGGGTGGCGTCACTGAAGCTTTCTTT. This translates into CASILQGGVTEAFF.

V and J are TRBV9 and TRBJ2-7; 7 positions match TRBD2. The CDR3 consists of 16 residues. J gave up 4 bases and V 3 bases, and 13 bases lay outside the gene matches. Germline V CDR1 and CDR2: SGDLS, YYNGEE. The CDR3 coding sequence is TGTGCCAGCAGCGACGGACCGGGACTACATCTATACGAGCAGTACTTC. Its protein is CASSDGPGLHLYEQYF.

V is TRBV5-1 and J is TRBJ2-2; D gene unclear. V gave up 3 bases and J gave up 2 bases, with 5 bases separating them. The CDR3 totals 13 residues. Per the germline V gene, CDR1 is SGHRS and CDR2 is YFSETQ. CDR3: CASSYGNTGELFF. CDR3 coding DNA: TGCGCCAGCAGCTACGGTAACACCGGGGAGCTGTTTTTT.

The chain recombines TRBV7-2 with TRBJ1-3; TRBD1 might be the D (5 bases). This CDR3 is built from 16 residues. Germline values: CDR1 SGHTA, CDR2 FQGNSA. Trimming cost V 1 base and J 0 bases, with 10 bases left between them. The CDR3 protein is CASSLDFGGSGNTIYF. CDR3 bases: TGTGCCAGCAGCTTAGATTTCGGGGGCTCTGGAAACACCATATATTTT.

V is TRBV4-2 and J is TRBJ2-1; the D gene is possibly TRBD2 (5 bases). CDR1 LGHNA and CDR2 YNFKEQ come from the germline V gene. This CDR3 is 13 amino acids long. The ends were cut back, 4 bases at V and 6 bases at J, with 10 bases in the middle. The CDR3 region is CASSPGSGNEQFF. The CDR3 nucleotides read TGTGCCAGCAGCCCCGGCAGCGGCAATGAGCAGTTCTTC.

V and J are TRBV9 and TRBJ2-7; 7 bases are a match to TRBD1. The germline CDR1 and CDR2 sequences are SGDLS and YYNGEE. Trimming removed 0 bases from V and 3 bases from J; junction bases left unmatched: 6. The CDR3 has 15 residues. CDR3 protein: CASSVGPGGNYEQYF. DNA for the CDR3: TGTGCCAGCAGCGTAGGGCCAGGGGGTAACTACGAGCAGTACTTC.

The chain links TRBV6-1 to TRBJ2-5; D is ambiguous. Germline values: CDR1 MNHNS, CDR2 SASEGT. CDR3 size: 15 residues. V lost 10 bases and J lost 1, with 19 bases in between. This chain's CDR3 is CATTVSRVTQETQYF. CDR3 sequence (DNA): TGTGCCACTACAGTGAGTCGGGTTACCCAAGAGACCCAGTACTTC.

The V call is TRBV6-5, the J call TRBJ1-1; tentative D call: TRBD1 (6 bases). Trimming took 4 bases from V and 4 from J, leaving 13 bases between them. CDR1 is MNHEY and CDR2 is SVGAGI in the germline V gene. The CDR3 has 14 residues. The CDR3 is CASSSNRVGTEAFF. The CDR3 coding sequence is TGTGCCAGCAGTTCTAACAGGGTTGGCACTGAAGCTTTCTTT.

CDR3 sequence (DNA): TGTGCCAGCAGCCAATTGGGCAGCAATCAGCCCCAGCATTTT. It codes for CASSQLGSNQPQHF. The V gene is TRBV14, the J gene TRBJ1-5; D not resolved. This CDR3 comprises 14 residues. Germline V CDR1 and CDR2: SGHDN, FVKESK. The V and J ends lost 2 bases and 1 base respectively, with 6 bases between them.

This chain links TRBV5-4 with TRBJ2-3, with 11 bases identical to TRBD2. Per germline, CDR1 SGHNT and CDR2 YYREEE (reference sequence). V lost 4 bases, J lost 2 bases, and 6 bases stayed unmatched. The CDR3 runs to 16 residues. CDR3 in amino acids: CASSTGLAGITDTQYF. The CDR3 DNA is TGTGCCAGCAGCACCGGACTAGCGGGTATCACAGATACGCAGTATTTT.

The CDR3 DNA follows: TGCGCCAGCAGCTTGGTTCCGGGGGATGGCTACACCTTC. The encoded protein is CASSLVPGDGYTF. The V and J genes are TRBV5-1 and TRBJ1-2; possible D gene TRBD1, 5 bases. There are 13 residues in the CDR3. V lost 0 bases, J lost 6 bases, and 9 bases lay in between. Germline lookup yields CDR1 SGHRS and CDR2 YFSETQ. The full variable domain, with the rest looked up from reference TRBV5-1 and TRBJ1-2, is KAGVTQTPRYLIKTRGQQVTLSCSPISGHRSVSWYQQTPGQGLQFLFEYFSETQRNKGNFPGRFSGRQFSNSRSEMNVSTLELGDSALYLCASSLVPGDGYTFGSGTRLTVV.

The chain links TRBV5-4 to TRBJ2-7; 10 bases fit TRBD1. CDR1 is SGHNT and CDR2 is YYREEE in the germline V gene (reference sequence). The CDR3 is 15 amino acids. J was trimmed by 2 bases and V by 4 bases; bases with no gene match: 6. For the CDR3, the DNA is TGTGCCAGCAGCCAAGACAGGGGGCAAACCTACGAGCAGTACTTC. Its protein product is CASSQDRGQTYEQYF.

This chain joins TRBV6-6 and TRBJ2-4, with D unresolved. The germline V gene encodes CDR1 MNHNY and CDR2 SVGAGI (reference sequence). This CDR3 region has 15 residues. V lost 2 bases, J lost 3 bases, and 11 bases lay in between. The CDR3 protein is CASSYGQAIKNIQYF. CDR3 DNA: TGTGCCAGCAGTTACGGTCAGGCTATCAAAAACATTCAGTACTTC.

The V call is TRBV12-5, the J call TRBJ2-5; no reliable D call. Trimming shortened V by 2 bases and J by 1 base, and 8 bases separated the two germline ends. The V gene's germline CDR1 is LGHNT and CDR2 FRNRAP. The CDR3 totals 14 residues. CDR3 nucleotides: TGTGCTAGTGGTTTGTCGCAGTCCCAAGAGACCCAGTACTTC. This sequence encodes CASGLSQSQETQYF. Full variable domain (outside the CDR3, taken from reference TRBV12-5 and TRBJ2-5): DARVTQTPRHKVTEMGQEVTMRCQPILGHNTVFWYRQTMMQGLELLAYFRNRAPLDDSGMPKDRFSAEMPDATLATLKIQPSEPRDSAVYFCASGLSQSQETQYFGPGTRLLVL.

The rearrangement joins TRBV19 to TRBJ2-7, with TRBD1 matching over 8 bases. Germline lookup yields CDR1 LNHDA and CDR2 SQIVND (reference sequence). CDR3 length equals 13 residues. V lost 6 bases and J lost 2; bases outside the gene matches: 3. CDR3 coding DNA: TGTGCCAGTAGAGACAGGGGAACCTACGAGCAGTACTTC. Translated: CASRDRGTYEQYF.

This chain uses TRBV11-3 with TRBJ2-5, with a tentative D call TRBD2 (5 bases). Germline V lookup: CDR1 SGHNT, CDR2 YENEEA. The CDR3 loop spans 16 amino acids. V lost 1 base, J lost 5 bases, and 17 bases lay in between. The CDR3 sequence is CASSLARAGSRETQYF. Written as DNA, the CDR3 is TGTGCCAGCAGCTTAGCGAGGGCAGGTTCTCGGGAGACCCAGTACTTC.